One sample yielded the 2 T cell receptor beta chains listed below, sequenced in a study of T cell changes during pregnancy in multiple sclerosis. Data came from immunoSEQ multiplex PCR; TCRdb stores just in-frame clones and leaves some out. The data show roughly 110,000 clones, about 90% seen once. This specimen was peripheral blood, taken in the third trimester of pregnancy. The receptor source for this set is a female donor with multiple sclerosis, enrolled in a pregnancy study.

This chain uses TRBV2 with TRBJ1-2; maybe TRBD1 (5 bases). V was clipped by 7 bases and J by 6 bases, with 18 bases between them. CDR1 SNHLY and CDR2 FYNNEI come from the germline V gene. This CDR3 comprises 14 residues. This CDR3 reads CASTQDGGVNGYTF. Here the CDR3 DNA reads TGTGCCAGCACCCAAGACGGGGGGGTTAATGGCTACACCTTC.

This clone appeared a single time. This chain links TRBV27 with TRBJ1-1; 8 nucleotides agree with TRBD1. After removal of 5 bases from V and 7 bases from J, the junction contained 15 bases not matched to a gene. The CDR3 spans 16 residues. Germline CDR1 and CDR2: MNHEY and SMNVEV (reference sequence). The CDR3 spells CASSPLRGRGQGEAFF. CDR3 DNA: TGTGCCAGCAGTCCCCTCAGGGGCAGGGGGCAAGGTGAAGCTTTCTTT.